The subject of this entry is one T cell receptor (beta chain). The sample holds other DNA sequences that translate to the same CDR3. The data derive from a study of blood T cell repertoires in COVID-19. Repertoires were generated with immunoSEQ multiplex PCR, while TCRdb's copy carries only in-frame clones and drops some. This sample has around 170,000 clones, with roughly 87% found just once. The trim removed 4 bases at V and 4 bases at J, leaving 8 bases unmatched. The CDR3 length is 17 residues. Germline values: CDR1 SGHRS, CDR2 YFSETQ. The sequencing input was peripheral blood. The chain recombines TRBV5-1 with TRBJ2-7, with TRBD2 matching over 16 bases. This TCR was sampled from a woman in her 70s with COVID-19, enrolled during active disease. DNA of the CDR3: TGCGCCAGCAGCCCCGGGACTAGCGGGAGGGTGGCGTACGAGCAGTACTTC. This gives the protein CASSPGTSGRVAYEQYF.